A selection of T cell receptor beta chains follows, all from one sample in a study of T cells after yellow fever vaccination. Via MiXCR, TCRdb re-called the 5' RACE reads, giving one row per CDR3 protein. The sample lists some 320,000 distinct CDR3 sequences; around 4.5% were seen once. The sequences come from PBMCs, collected 15 days after the yellow fever booster vaccination. Receptor source: a man between 18 and 29 years old who received the YFV17D yellow fever vaccine. CDR3s include the opening cysteine and the closing phenylalanine or tryptophan. The D gene is left open where the match is weak. Size values are once, few and many counts, or a class for expanded clones, and some rows have none.

cdr3_length | d_call | j_call | clone_size | v_call | cdr3_nt | cdr3_aa
16 | TRBD2 | TRBJ2-7 | many | TRBV11-1 | TGTGCCAGCGCTGATGGCCTAGCGGGCTTCTTCTACGAGCAGTACTTC | CASADGLAGFFYEQYF
11 | - | TRBJ2-1 | many | TRBV5-8 | TGTGCCAGCAGCTTGGTGACTGAGCAGTTCTTC | CASSLVTEQFF
12 | - | TRBJ2-5 | - | TRBV7-2 | TGTGCCAGCAGCATCTACCAAGAGACCCAGTACTTC | CASSIYQETQYF
15 | TRBD1 | TRBJ2-5 | many | TRBV15 | TGTGCCACCAGCGGAGAGACAGGGTGGCAAGAGACCCAGTACTTC | CATSGETGWQETQYF
16 | - | TRBJ1-6 | many | TRBV6-2/TRBV6-3 | TGTGCCAGCACCCGGGAGGCGGGACGGAAAAATTCACCCCTCCACTTT | CASTREAGRKNSPLHF
12 | - | TRBJ1-3 | - | TRBV12-3/TRBV12-4 | TGTGCCACCAGGACGGCCGGAAACACCATATATTTT | CATRTAGNTIYF
12 | - | TRBJ2-7 | many | TRBV7-2 | TGTGCCAGCGGGACGTACTCCTACGAGCAGTACTTC | CASGTYSYEQYF
17 | - | TRBJ1-5 | many | TRBV7-8 | TGTGCCAGCAGCTCGGCCCAGCGGTTTTATAGCAATCAGCCCCAGCATTTT | CASSSAQRFYSNQPQHF
15 | - | TRBJ2-5 | few | TRBV5-1 | TGCGCCAGCAGCTTATGGCAGGGAACACAAGAGACCCAGTACTTC | CASSLWQGTQETQYF
13 | - | TRBJ2-3 | few | TRBV10-3 | TGTGCCATCAGTTCAGACCCGGCCGGTACGCAGTATTTT | CAISSDPAGTQYF
15 | TRBD2 | TRBJ2-5 | few | TRBV7-3 | TGTGCCAGCAGCTTAATGGGTAGCGGGGAAGAGACCCAGTACTTC | CASSLMGSGEETQYF
16 | - | TRBJ2-3 | few | TRBV12-3/TRBV12-4 | TGTGCCAGCAGTTTTGTCTCGTGGGTGAGCACAGATACGCAGTATTTT | CASSFVSWVSTDTQYF
14 | - | TRBJ2-5 | few | TRBV6-5 | TGTGCCAGCAGCTCCCGGATGGGGCAAGAGACCCAGTACTTC | CASSSRMGQETQYF